This T cell receptor beta chain was obtained from a study of CD8+CD57+ T cells in acquired aplastic anemia. The study profiled TCR beta VDJ and CDR3 using genomic DNA as template. TCRdb reanalysed the reads using MiXCR and keeps one entry per CDR3 protein. The sample consists of approximately 300,000 distinct CDR3 sequences, roughly 59% of them appearing once. CDR3 length: 12 residues. The V gene lost 6 bases and the J gene lost 7 bases, with 12 bases spanning the gap. It was patients with CD8+CD57+ cell expansion by flow cytometry who were chosen for sequencing. Sequencing used sorted CD4+, CD8+, or CD8+CD57+ T cells (not recorded which) from PBMCs. This receptor was obtained from a human donor with aplastic anemia. This chain connects TRBV12-3 or TRBV12-4 to TRBJ2-5, with D tentatively TRBD1 (6 bases). The CDR3 here is CASSPGDGTQYF. The CDR3 DNA reads as TGTGCCAGCAGCCCAGGGGATGGGACCCAGTACTTC.